These 4 T cell receptor beta chains were sequenced from one sample in a study of blood T cell repertoires in COVID-19. Produced via immunoSEQ multiplex PCR; TCRdb's table is partial and in-frame only. The sample has 200,000 to 250,000 clones; approximately 81% are singletons. The sample taken for sequencing was peripheral blood. The receptors here all came from a middle-aged man with acute or convalescent COVID-19.

In DNA, the CDR3 is TGTGCCAGCTCACTAGGGACAGCCACTGAAGCTTTCTTT. It yields the protein CASSLGTATEAFF. This chain links TRBV18 with TRBJ1-1, with 7 bases identical to TRBD1. V trimming: 4 bases; J trimming: 4 bases; junction bases outside the gene matches: 3. There are 13 residues in the CDR3. The V gene's germline CDR1 is KGHSH and CDR2 LQKENI.

The genes are TRBV9 and TRBJ1-6, with 7 bases aligning to TRBD1. The junction had 7 bases not matched to a gene; V was cut back by 3 bases and J by 13 bases. Germline lookup yields CDR1 SGDLS and CDR2 YYNGEE. The CDR3 consists of 13 residues. CDR3 nucleotides: TGTGCCAGCAGCGGAAATACAGGGGTTCCCCTCCACTTT. This gives the protein CASSGNTGVPLHF.

This chain joins TRBV9 and TRBJ2-2; perhaps TRBD2 as D (6 bases). V lost 4 bases, J lost 0 bases, and 10 bases lay in between. The length of the CDR3 is 15 residues. CDR1 and CDR2 from the germline V gene are SGDLS and YYNGEE. CDR3 in amino acids: CASSRLAANTGELFF. CDR3 in DNA: TGTGCCAGCAGCCGATTAGCGGCGAACACCGGGGAGCTGTTTTTT.

The V gene is TRBV27, the J gene TRBJ2-7, with TRBD1 matching over 9 bases. This CDR3 comprises 14 residues. Germline V gives CDR1 MNHEY, CDR2 SMNVEV (reference sequence). The junction had 6 bases not matched to a gene; V was cut back by 3 bases and J by 6 bases. CDR3 loop: CASSLRGQGREQYF. DNA of the CDR3: TGTGCCAGCAGTTTGCGAGGACAGGGGCGCGAGCAGTACTTC.